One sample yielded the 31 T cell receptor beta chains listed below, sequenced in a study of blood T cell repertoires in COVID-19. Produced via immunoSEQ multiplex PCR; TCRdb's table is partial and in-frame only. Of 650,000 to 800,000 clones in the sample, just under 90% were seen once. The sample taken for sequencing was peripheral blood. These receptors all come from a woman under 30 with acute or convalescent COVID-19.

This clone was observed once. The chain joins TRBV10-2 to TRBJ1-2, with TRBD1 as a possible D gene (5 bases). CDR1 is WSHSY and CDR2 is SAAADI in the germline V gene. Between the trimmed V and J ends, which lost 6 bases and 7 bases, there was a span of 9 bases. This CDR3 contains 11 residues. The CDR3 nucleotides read TGCGCCAGCAGGGGGGGAGGTGGCTACACCTTC. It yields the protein CASRGGGGYTF.

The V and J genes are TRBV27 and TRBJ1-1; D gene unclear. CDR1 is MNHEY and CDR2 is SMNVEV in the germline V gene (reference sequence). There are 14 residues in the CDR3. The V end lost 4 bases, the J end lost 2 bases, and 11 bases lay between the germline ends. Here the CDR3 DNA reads TGTGCCAGCAGTTCAAGGAGGGATAACACTGAAGCTTTCTTT. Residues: CASSSRRDNTEAFF.

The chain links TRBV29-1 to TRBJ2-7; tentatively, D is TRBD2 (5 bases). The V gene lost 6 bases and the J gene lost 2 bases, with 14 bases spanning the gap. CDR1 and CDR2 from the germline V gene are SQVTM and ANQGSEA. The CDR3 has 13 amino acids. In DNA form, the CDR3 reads TGCAGCGTCCTAGCCGGGCCGACCTACGAGCAGTACTTC. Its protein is CSVLAGPTYEQYF.

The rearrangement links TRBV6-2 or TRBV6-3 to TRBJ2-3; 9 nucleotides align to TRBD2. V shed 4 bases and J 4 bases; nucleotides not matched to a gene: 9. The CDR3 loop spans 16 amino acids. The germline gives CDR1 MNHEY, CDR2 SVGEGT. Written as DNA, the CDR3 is TGTGCCAGCAGTTCGGGACTAGCCGGCGGGGCAGATACGCAGTATTTT. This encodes CASSSGLAGGADTQYF.

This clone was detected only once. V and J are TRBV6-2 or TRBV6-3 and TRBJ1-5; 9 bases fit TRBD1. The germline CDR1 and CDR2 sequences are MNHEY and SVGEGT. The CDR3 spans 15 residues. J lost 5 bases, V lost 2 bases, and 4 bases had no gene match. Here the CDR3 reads CASSYGTGIDQPQHF. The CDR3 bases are TGTGCCAGCAGTTACGGGACAGGGATTGATCAGCCCCAGCATTTT.

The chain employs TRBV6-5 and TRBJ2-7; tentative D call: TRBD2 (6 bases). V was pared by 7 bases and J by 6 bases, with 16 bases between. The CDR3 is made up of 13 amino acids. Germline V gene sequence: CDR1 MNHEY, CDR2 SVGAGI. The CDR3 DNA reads TGTGCCAGCAAGATGTACGGGGGTGGCGAGCAGTACTTC. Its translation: CASKMYGGGEQYF.

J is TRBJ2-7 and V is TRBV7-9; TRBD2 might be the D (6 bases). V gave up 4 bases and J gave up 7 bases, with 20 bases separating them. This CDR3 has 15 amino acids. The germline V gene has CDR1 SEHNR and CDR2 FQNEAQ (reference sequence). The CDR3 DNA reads TGTGCCAGCAGCTCCCGGGGGTCCGTGGGGAGGGAGCAGTACTTC. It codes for CASSSRGSVGREQYF.

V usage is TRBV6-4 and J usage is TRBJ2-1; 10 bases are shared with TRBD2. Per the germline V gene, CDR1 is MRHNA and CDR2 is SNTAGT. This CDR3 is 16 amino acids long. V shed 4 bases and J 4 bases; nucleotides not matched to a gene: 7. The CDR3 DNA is TGTGCCAGCAGTGTGTGGAGTAGCGGGGGGTACAATGAGCAGTTCTTC. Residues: CASSVWSSGGYNEQFF.

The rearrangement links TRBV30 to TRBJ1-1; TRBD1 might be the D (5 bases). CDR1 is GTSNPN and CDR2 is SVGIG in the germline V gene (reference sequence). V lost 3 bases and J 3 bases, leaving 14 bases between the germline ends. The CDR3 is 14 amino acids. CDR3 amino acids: CAWSPSGVDTEAFF. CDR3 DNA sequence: TGTGCCTGGAGCCCCTCGGGGGTTGACACTGAAGCTTTCTTT.

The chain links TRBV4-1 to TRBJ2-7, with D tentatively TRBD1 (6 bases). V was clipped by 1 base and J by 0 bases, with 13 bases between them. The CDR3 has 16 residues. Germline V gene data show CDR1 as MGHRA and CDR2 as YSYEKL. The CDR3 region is CASSQVGQISSYEQYF. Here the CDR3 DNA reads TGCGCCAGCAGCCAAGTGGGACAAATAAGCTCCTACGAGCAGTACTTC.

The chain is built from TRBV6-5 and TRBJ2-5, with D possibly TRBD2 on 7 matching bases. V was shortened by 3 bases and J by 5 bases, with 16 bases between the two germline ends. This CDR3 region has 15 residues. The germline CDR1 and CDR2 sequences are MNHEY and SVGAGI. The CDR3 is CASSYSTGRVETQYF. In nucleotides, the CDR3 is TGTGCCAGCAGTTATAGTACAGGGAGGGTTGAGACCCAGTACTTC.

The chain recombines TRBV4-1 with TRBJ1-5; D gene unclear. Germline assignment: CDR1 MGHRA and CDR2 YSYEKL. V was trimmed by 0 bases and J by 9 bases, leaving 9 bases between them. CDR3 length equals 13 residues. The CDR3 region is CASSQDMAGPQHF. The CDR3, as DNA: TGCGCCAGCAGCCAAGATATGGCAGGGCCCCAGCATTTT.

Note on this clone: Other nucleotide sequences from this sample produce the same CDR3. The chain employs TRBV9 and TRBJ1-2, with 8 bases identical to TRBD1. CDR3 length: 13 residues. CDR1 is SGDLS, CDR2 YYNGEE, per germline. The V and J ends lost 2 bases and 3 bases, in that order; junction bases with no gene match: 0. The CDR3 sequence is CASSVGQDYGYTF. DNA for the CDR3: TGTGCCAGCAGCGTGGGACAGGACTATGGCTACACCTTC.

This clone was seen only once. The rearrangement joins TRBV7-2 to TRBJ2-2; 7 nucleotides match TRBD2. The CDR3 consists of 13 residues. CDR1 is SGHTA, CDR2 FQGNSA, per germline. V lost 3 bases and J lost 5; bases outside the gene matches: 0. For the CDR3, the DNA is TGTGCCAGCAGCTTCGGGGGGACCGGGGAGCTGTTTTTT. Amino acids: CASSFGGTGELFF.

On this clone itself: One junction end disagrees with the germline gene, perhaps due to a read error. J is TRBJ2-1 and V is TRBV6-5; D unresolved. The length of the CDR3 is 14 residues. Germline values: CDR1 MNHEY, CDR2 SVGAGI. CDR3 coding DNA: TGTGCCAGCAGTGACTCTAATGTCTACAATGAGCAGTTCTTC. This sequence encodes CASSDSNVYNEQFF.

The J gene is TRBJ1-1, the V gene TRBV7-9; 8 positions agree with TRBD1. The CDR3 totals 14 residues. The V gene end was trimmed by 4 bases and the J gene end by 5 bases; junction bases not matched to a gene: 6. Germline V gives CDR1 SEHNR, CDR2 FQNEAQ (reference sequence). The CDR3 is CASSSDRGRTEAFF. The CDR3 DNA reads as TGTGCCAGCAGCTCCGACAGGGGTAGGACTGAAGCTTTCTTT.

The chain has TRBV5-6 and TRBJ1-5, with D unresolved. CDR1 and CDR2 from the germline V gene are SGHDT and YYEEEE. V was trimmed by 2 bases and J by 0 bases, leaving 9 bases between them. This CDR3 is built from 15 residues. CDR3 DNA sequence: TGTGCCAGCAGCTTAGGAGGGAATAGCAATCAGCCCCAGCATTTT. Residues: CASSLGGNSNQPQHF.

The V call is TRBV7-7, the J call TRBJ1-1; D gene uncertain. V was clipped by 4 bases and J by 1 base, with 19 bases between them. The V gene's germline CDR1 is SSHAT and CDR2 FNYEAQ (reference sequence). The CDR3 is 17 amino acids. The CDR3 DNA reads TGTGCCAGCAGCTCTCCGAGAAGACAAGACCAGAACACTGAAGCTTTCTTT. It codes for CASSSPRRQDQNTEAFF.

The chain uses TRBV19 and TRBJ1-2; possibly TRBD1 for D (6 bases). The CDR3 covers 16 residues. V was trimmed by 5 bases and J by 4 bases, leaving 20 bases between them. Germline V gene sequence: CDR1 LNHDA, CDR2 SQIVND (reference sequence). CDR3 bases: TGTGCCAGTAGTCCACAGGGTTCCTCCGTGACCTATGGCTACACCTTC. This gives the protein CASSPQGSSVTYGYTF.

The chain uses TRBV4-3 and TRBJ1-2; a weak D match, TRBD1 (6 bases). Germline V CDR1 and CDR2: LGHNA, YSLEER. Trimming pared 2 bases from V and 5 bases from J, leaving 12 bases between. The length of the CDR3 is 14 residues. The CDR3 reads CASSQLQGQYGYTF. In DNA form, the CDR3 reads TGCGCCAGCAGCCAACTGCAGGGGCAGTATGGCTACACCTTC.

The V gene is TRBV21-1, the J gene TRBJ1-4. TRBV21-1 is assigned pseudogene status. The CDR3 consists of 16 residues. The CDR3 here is CASSKVYRGGGEKLFF. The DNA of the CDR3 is TGTGCCAGCAGCAAAGTTTATCGGGGGGGAGGTGAAAAACTGTTTTTT.

For the CDR3, the DNA is TGTGCTAGTGGGGCCGGACCTGCGGGTATAGAGCCCCAGCATTTT. Protein: CASGAGPAGIEPQHF. The rearrangement uses TRBV12-5 and TRBJ1-5; no definite D call. Germline CDR1 and CDR2: LGHNT and FRNRAP. This CDR3 spans 15 amino acids. The V end lost 6 bases, the J end lost 8 bases, and 20 bases lay between the germline ends.

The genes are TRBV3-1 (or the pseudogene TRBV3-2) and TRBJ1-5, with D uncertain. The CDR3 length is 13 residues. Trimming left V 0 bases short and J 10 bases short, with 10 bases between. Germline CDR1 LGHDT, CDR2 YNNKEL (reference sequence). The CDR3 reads CASSQERVPPQHF. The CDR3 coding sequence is TGTGCCAGCAGCCAAGAACGAGTTCCCCCCCAGCATTTT.

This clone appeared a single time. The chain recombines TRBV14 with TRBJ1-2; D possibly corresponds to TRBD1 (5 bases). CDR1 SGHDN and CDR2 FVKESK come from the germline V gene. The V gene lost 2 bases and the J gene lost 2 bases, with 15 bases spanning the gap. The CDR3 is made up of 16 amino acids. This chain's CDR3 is CASSQLVQWGNYGYTF. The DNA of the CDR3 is TGTGCCAGCAGCCAATTAGTCCAATGGGGCAACTATGGCTACACCTTC.

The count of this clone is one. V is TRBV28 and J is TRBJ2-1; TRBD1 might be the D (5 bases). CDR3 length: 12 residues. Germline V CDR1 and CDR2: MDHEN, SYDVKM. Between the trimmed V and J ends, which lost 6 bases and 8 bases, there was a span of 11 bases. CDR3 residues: CASSQTGDEQFF. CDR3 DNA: TGTGCCAGCAGCCAAACAGGTGATGAGCAGTTCTTC.

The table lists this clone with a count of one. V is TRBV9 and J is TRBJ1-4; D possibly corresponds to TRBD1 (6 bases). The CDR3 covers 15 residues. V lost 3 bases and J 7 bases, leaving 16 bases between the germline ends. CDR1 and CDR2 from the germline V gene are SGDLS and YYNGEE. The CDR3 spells CASSAGTSPFEKLFF. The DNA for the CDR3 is TGTGCCAGCAGCGCAGGGACAAGCCCATTTGAAAAACTGTTTTTT.

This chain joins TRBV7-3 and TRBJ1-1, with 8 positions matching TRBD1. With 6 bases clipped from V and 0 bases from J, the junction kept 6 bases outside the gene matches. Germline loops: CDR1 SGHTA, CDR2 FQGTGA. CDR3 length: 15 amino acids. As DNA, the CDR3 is TGTGCCAGCAGTCGCACAGGGGGGCTGAACACTGAAGCTTTCTTT. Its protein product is CASSRTGGLNTEAFF.

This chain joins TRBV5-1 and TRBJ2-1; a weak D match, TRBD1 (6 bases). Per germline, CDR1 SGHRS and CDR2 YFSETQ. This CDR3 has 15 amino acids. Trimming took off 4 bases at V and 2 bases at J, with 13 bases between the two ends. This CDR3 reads CASSVTGTPYNEQFF. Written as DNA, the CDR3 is TGCGCCAGCAGCGTGACCGGGACACCCTACAATGAGCAGTTCTTC.

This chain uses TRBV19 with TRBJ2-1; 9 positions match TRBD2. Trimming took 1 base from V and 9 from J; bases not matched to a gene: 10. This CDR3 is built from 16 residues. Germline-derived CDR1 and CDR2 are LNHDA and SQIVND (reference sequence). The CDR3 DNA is TGTGCCAGTAGTATAGTCTCAGCGGGGGGTCTCAGTGAGCAGTTCTTC. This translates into CASSIVSAGGLSEQFF.

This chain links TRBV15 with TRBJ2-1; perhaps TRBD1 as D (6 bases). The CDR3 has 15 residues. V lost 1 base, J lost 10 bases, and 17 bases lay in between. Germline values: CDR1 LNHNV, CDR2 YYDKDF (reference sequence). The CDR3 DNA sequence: TGTGCCACCAGCAGAGGACAGGCGGCAAGGGGGGAGCAGTTCTTC. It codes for CATSRGQAARGEQFF. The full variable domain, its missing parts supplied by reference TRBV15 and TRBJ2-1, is DAMVIQNPRYQVTQFGKPVTLSCSQTLNHNVMYWYQQKSSQAPKLLFHYYDKDFNNEADTPDNFQSRRPNTSFCFLDIRSPGLGDTAMYLCATSRGQAARGEQFFGPGTRLTVL.

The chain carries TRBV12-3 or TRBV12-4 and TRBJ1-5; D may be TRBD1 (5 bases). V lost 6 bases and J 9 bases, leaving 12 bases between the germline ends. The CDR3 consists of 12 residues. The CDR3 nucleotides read TGTGCCAGCAGCCCCGACAGTTTGCCCCAGCATTTT. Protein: CASSPDSLPQHF.